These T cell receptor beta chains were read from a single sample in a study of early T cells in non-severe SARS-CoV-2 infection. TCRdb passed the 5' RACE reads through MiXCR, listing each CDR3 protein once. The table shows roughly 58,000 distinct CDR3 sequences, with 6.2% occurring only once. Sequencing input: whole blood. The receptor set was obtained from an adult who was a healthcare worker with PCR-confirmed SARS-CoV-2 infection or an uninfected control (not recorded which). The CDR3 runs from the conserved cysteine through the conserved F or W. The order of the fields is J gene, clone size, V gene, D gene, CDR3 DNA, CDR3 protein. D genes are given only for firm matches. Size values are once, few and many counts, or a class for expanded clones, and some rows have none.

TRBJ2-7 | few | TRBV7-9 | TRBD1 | TGTGCCAGCACTCTCGGGACAGGGCACTACGAGCAGTACTTC | CASTLGTGHYEQYF
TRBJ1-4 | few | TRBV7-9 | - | TGTGCAGCAAGGGAGTCGTGGAATGAAAAACTGTTTTTT | CAARESWNEKLFF
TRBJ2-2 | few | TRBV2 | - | TGTGCCAGCAGTGAAGAAAACACCGGGGAGCTGTTTTTT | CASSEENTGELFF
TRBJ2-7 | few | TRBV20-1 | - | TGCAGTGCTAGAAGGTCCGGGCTCCTGGACGAGCAGTACTTC | CSARRSGLLDEQYF
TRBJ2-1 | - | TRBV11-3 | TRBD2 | TGTGCCAGCAGCCCCGCGCCGGGGAGCGGGGGGCTCTTC | CASSPAPGSGGLF
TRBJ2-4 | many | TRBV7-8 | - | TGTGCCAGCAGCATAGGAGGGACTGTCAAAAACATTCAGTACTTC | CASSIGGTVKNIQYF
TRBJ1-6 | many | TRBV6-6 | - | TGTGCCACCCGGGACTCAATGATGTATTCACCCCTCCACTTT | CATRDSMMYSPLHF
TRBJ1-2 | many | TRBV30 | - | TGTGCCTGGGGTCCCCAGGACAGCCTTTATGGCTACACCTTC | CAWGPQDSLYGYTF
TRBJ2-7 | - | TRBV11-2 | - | TGTGCCAGCAGCTTAGATCAACGCAGGAGCTCCTACGAGCAGTACTTC | CASSLDQRRSSYEQYF
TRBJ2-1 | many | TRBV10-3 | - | TGTGCCATCAGTGACCCTTCCCGGGGAGCCTACAATGAGCAGTTCTTC | CAISDPSRGAYNEQFF
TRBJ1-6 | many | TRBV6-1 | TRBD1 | TGTGCCAGCAGTGGCCGGGACAGTGATTCACCCCTCCACTTT | CASSGRDSDSPLHF
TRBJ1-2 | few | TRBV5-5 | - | TGTGCCAGCAGCCCCCCGCCGGGCTACACCTTC | CASSPPPGYTF
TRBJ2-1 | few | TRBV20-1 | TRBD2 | TGCAGTGCTAGATCTTTTAGCGGGGGGGGCAATGAGCAGTTCTTC | CSARSFSGGGNEQFF
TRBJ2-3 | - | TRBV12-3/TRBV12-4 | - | TGTGCCAGCAGTTTGGGGTTAACAGATACGCAGTATTTT | CASSLGLTDTQYF
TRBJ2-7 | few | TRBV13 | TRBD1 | TGTGCCAGCAGCTCCCGGGACAGCACGGTTGACGAGCAGTACTTC | CASSSRDSTVDEQYF
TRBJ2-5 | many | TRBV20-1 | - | TGCAGTGCTACCCCACTAGCTCGGGAGACCCAGTACTTC | CSATPLARETQYF
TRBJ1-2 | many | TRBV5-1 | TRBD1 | TGCGCCAGCCGGACAGGGGGAGAGGATGGCTACACCTTC | CASRTGGEDGYTF
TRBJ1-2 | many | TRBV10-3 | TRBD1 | TGTGCCATCAGTGAGTCGGAAGACAGGGGGGAGGATGGCTACACCTTC | CAISESEDRGEDGYTF
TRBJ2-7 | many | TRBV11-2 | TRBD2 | TGTGCCAGCACCCCAGGGAGGACTAGCGGGGTAGCTAGCGACGAGCAGTACTTC | CASTPGRTSGVASDEQYF
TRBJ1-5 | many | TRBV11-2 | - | TGTGCCAGCAGCTTAACGGAGGCGACGCCCCAGCATTTT | CASSLTEATPQHF
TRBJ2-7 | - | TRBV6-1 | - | TGTGCCAGCAGTGAAGGGCGACAGTCGAATCAGTACTTC | CASSEGRQSNQYF
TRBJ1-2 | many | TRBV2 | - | TGTGCCAGCAGTCAGCCGACGGTTGACTATGGCTACACCTTC | CASSQPTVDYGYTF
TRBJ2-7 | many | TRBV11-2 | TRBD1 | TGTGCCAGCAATACAGGGGGGTACGAGCAGTACTTC | CASNTGGYEQYF
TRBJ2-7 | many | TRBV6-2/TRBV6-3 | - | TGTGCCAGCAGTGAGAGGACGGAAACCTACGAGCAGTACTTC | CASSERTETYEQYF
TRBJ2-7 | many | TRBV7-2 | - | TGTGCCAGCAGCTTAAGGGCATCCTACGAGCAGTACTTC | CASSLRASYEQYF
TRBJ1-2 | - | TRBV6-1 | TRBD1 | TGTGCCAGCAGGGATAAGACAGGGGGCGCGGTCTATGGCTACACCTTC | CASRDKTGGAVYGYTF
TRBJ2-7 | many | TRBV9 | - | TGTGCCAGCAGCGCGACTGGATTCGGCGAGCAGTACTTC | CASSATGFGEQYF
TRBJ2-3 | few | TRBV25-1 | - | TGTGCCAGCAGTGAATCTACGGGATACACAGATACGCAGTATTTT | CASSESTGYTDTQYF
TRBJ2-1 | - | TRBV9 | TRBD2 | TGTGCCAGCAGCCATCGCCCTAGCGGGGGTGGTTATGAGCAGTTCTTC | CASSHRPSGGGYEQFF
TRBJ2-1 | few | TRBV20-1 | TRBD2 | TGCAGTGCTAGGCGCCTAGCGGGGGACAATGAGCAGTTCTTC | CSARRLAGDNEQFF
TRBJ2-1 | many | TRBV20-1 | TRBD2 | TGCAGTGCTGGAAGACTAGCCACCTACAATGAGCAGTTCTTC | CSAGRLATYNEQFF
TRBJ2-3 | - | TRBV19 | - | TGTGCCAGTAGTAAGCCGACCTATAGCACAGATACGCAGTATTTT | CASSKPTYSTDTQYF
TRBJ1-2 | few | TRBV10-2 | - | TGCGCCAGCAGTGAGGCTATAGGTAACTATGGCTACACCTTC | CASSEAIGNYGYTF
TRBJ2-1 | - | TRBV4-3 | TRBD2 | TGCGCCAGCAGCCATGTTGAGCGGGGGACTCCGTTCTTC | CASSHVERGTPFF
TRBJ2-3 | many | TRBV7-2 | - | TGTGCCAGCAGCTCGGCGGATACGCAGTATTTT | CASSSADTQYF
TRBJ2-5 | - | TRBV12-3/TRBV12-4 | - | TGTGCCAGTTCGAGGACGGGAGAGGCCCAGTACTTC | CASSRTGEAQYF
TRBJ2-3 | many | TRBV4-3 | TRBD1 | TGCGCCAGCAGCCAAGGGGACAGGATTGGCACAGATACGCAGTATTTT | CASSQGDRIGTDTQYF
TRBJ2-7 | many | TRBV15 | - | TGTGCCACAAGAGATTCCTCCTACGAGCAGTACTTC | CATRDSSYEQYF
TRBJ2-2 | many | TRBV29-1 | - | TGCAGCGTTGGTAGCAGGGTTGGTAACACCGGGGAGCTGTTTTTT | CSVGSRVGNTGELFF
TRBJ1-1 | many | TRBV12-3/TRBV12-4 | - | TGTGCCAGCAGTCCCTTTGATGGGGGTGGCACTGAAGCTTTCTTT | CASSPFDGGGTEAFF
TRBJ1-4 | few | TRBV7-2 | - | TGTGCCAGCAGCCTAAGCCTTGCTCATAATCAAAAACTGTTTTTT | CASSLSLAHNQKLFF
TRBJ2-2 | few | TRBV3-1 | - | TGTGCCAGCCTCGGCGGGGCCGGGGAGCTGTTTTTT | CASLGGAGELFF
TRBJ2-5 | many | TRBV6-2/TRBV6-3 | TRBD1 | TGTGCCAGCAGTTACTCGATGGAGCAGGGGGCAAGGGAGACCCAGTACTTC | CASSYSMEQGARETQYF
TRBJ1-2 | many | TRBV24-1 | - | TGTGCCACCAGTGATTGGCGTCAGGGGAACGGCTACACCTTC | CATSDWRQGNGYTF
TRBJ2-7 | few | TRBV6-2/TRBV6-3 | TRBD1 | TGTGCCAGCAGTTACTCGGGGTGGACAGGAGGGCAGTACTTC | CASSYSGWTGGQYF
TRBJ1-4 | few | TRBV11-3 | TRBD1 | TGTGCCAGCAGCTTGGGACAGGGAAGTTCGGAAAAACTGTTTTTT | CASSLGQGSSEKLFF
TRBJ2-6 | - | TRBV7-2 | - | TGTGCCAGCAGCTTACAATTTGTCGCAGGGGACGTCTCTGGGGCCAACGTCCTGACTTTC | CASSLQFVAGDVSGANVLTF
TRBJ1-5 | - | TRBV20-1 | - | TGCAGTGCTAGCGTATCTAGCAATCAGCCCCAGCATTTT | CSASVSSNQPQHF
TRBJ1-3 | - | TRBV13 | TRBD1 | TGTGCCAGCAGCTCACAGGGGGCGTCTGGAAACACCATATATTTT | CASSSQGASGNTIYF
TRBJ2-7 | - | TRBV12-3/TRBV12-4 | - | TGTGCCAGCAGTTTCCAGGGTGGGGAGGCTGCGTGGGAGCAGTACTTC | CASSFQGGEAAWEQYF
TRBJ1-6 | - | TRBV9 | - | TGTGCCAGCAGCGTAGCTACAGGGAATAATTCACCCCTCCACTTT | CASSVATGNNSPLHF
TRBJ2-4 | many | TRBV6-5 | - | TGTGCCAGCAGTTCGAACAGGGGGGGAAACATTCAGTACTTC | CASSSNRGGNIQYF
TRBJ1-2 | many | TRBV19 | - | TGTGCCAGTAGTATGAGGGCCACCCACTATGGCTACACCTTC | CASSMRATHYGYTF
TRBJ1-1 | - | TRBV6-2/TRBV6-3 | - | TGTGCCAGCAGTGTGGGGGCTGAAGCTTTCTTT | CASSVGAEAFF
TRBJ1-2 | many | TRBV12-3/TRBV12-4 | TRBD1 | TGTGCCAGCAGTACAGGGGAAGGTGGCTACACCTTC | CASSTGEGGYTF
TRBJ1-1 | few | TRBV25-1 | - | TGTGCCAGCGCTAAGCAGGGTTCCATGTACATGAACACTGAAGCTTTCTTT | CASAKQGSMYMNTEAFF